This TCR beta chain is drawn from a study of T cell repertoires in cytomegalovirus infection. Turning to the study itself: It can be stated that public TCR beta signatures indicated CMV infection as well as a matching HLA type.

TCRdb reprocessed the reads with MiXCR, giving one entry per CDR3 protein. The data contain about 400,000 distinct CDR3 sequences, around 18% of them seen just once; the ten biggest clones take up around 9.3%. V lost 2 bases, J lost 9 bases, and 8 bases lay in between. CDR3 length: 12 amino acids. Looked up from germline, CDR1 is KGHSH and CDR2 is LQKENI. Material: PBMCs. This TCR came from a human donor in good health (CMV status not recorded). Some clones in this sample may be carry-over from other donors' samples. The chain joins TRBV18 to TRBJ2-1; D is uncertain. CDR3 bases: TGTGCCAGCTCACCAGCGGTGGGTGAGCAGTTCTTC. Translated: CASSPAVGEQFF. The full variable domain, completed using reference TRBV18 and TRBJ2-1, is NAGVMQNPRHLVRRRGQEARLRCSPMKGHSHVYWYRQLPEEGLKFMVYLQKENIIDESGMPKERFSAEFPKEGPSILRIQQVVRGDSAAYFCASSPAVGEQFFGPGTRLTVL.